One and the same sample provided the 26 T cell receptor beta chains below, sequenced in a study of cytomegalovirus exposure and HLA in healthy donors (TCRdb year 2017). Library preparation used the immunoSEQ multiplex PCR assay. The multiplex PCR relied on a mix of 60 forward primers for TCR Vbeta segments and 13 reverse primers for TCR Jbeta segments. Sourced from immuneACCESS, this table was stored by TCRdb with only in-frame sequences that have V and J called. A share of the clones is absent; for the studies checked, an unresolved V gene accounts for under half, and the remainder has no known explanation. Across this sample there are about 130,000 clones, with 65% to 90% seen only once. Clones ranked in the top ten supply about 2.5% of the sample. Sequencing used PBMCs. These receptors were taken from a man over 45 in good health and CMV-seronegative.

V gene TRBV5-1 combines with J gene TRBJ1-2; a weak D match, TRBD1 (5 bases). This CDR3 has 13 residues. Germline CDR1 reads SGHRS; CDR2 reads YFSETQ. Trimming took 1 base from V and 8 from J, leaving 12 bases between them. CDR3 sequence: CASSLSGDGGYTF. The DNA for the CDR3 is TGCGCCAGCAGCTTGTCGGGGGATGGCGGCTACACCTTC.

This chain connects TRBV6-1 to TRBJ1-6, with D unclear. Germline CDR1 is MNHNS and CDR2 is SASEGT. The V and J ends lost 7 bases and 8 bases respectively, with 18 bases between them. CDR3 length equals 15 residues. The CDR3 DNA is TGTGCCAGCACCGAGCGGTTCCTATCTGATTCACCCCTCCACTTT. This codes for CASTERFLSDSPLHF.

The V and J genes are TRBV5-8 and TRBJ2-7, with 7 bases matching TRBD1. V dropped 3 bases and J dropped 3; count of bases not matched to a gene: 3. The CDR3 runs to 13 residues. The germline V gene encodes CDR1 SGHTS and CDR2 YDEGEE. CDR3 protein: CASSSRTGYEQYF. DNA of the CDR3: TGTGCCAGCAGCTCACGGACAGGCTACGAGCAGTACTTC.

The chain is built from TRBV4-1 and TRBJ1-4; D remains ambiguous. In germline, CDR1 is MGHRA, CDR2 YSYEKL. The CDR3 extends over 17 amino acids. V lost 0 bases, J lost 1 base, and 12 bases lay in between. CDR3 residues: CASSQESGEVTNEKLFF. CDR3 DNA sequence: TGCGCCAGCAGCCAAGAATCCGGGGAAGTAACTAATGAAAAACTGTTTTTT.

This chain's CDR3 is CASKERGGSDTQYF. CDR3 nucleotide sequence: TGTGCCTCAAAGGAGCGGGGGGGCTCAGATACGCAGTATTTT. The rearrangement uses TRBV25-1 and TRBJ2-3, with 10 bases fitting TRBD2. The V gene's germline CDR1 is MGHDK and CDR2 SYGVNS. J lost 4 bases, V lost 11 bases, and 9 bases had no gene match. This CDR3 has 14 residues.

The chain combines TRBV7-9 with TRBJ2-7; 8 bases agree with TRBD2. CDR1 SEHNR and CDR2 FQNEAQ come from the germline V gene (reference sequence). V was clipped by 1 base and J by 0 bases; unmatched bases: 8. This CDR3 has 17 amino acids. CDR3 residues: CASSLGRGSGTSYEQYF. Written as DNA, the CDR3 is TGTGCCAGCAGCTTAGGTCGAGGTAGCGGGACCTCCTACGAGCAGTACTTC.

The chain couples TRBV6-6 to TRBJ2-2; D is perhaps TRBD1 (6 bases). CDR1 MNHNY and CDR2 SVGAGI come from the germline V gene (reference sequence). The V and J ends lost 10 bases and 6 bases respectively, with 15 bases between them. The CDR3 loop spans 13 amino acids. CDR3 in amino acids: CATLSQGSGELFF. CDR3 DNA: TGTGCCACCCTATCACAGGGTTCCGGGGAGCTGTTTTTT.

The rearrangement links TRBV18 to TRBJ1-1; 9 positions match TRBD1. V dropped 4 bases and J dropped 0; count of bases not matched to a gene: 6. This CDR3 comprises 16 residues. Looked up from germline, CDR1 is KGHSH and CDR2 is LQKENI. The CDR3 DNA reads as TGTGCCAGCTCACAAGACAGGGGGAGTATGAACACTGAAGCTTTCTTT. It is translated as CASSQDRGSMNTEAFF.

The gene calls are TRBV7-2 and TRBJ2-1; maybe TRBD1 (6 bases). Trimming cost V 5 bases and J 4 bases, with 9 bases left between them. Per the germline V gene, CDR1 is SGHTA and CDR2 is FQGNSA. The CDR3 runs 13 residues. The CDR3 DNA sequence: TGTGCCAGCAGCATTGGACAGTACAATGAGCAGTTCTTC. Its protein product is CASSIGQYNEQFF.

The chain is built from TRBV5-6 and TRBJ1-3, with D hard to call. The germline gives CDR1 SGHDT, CDR2 YYEEEE. The CDR3 is made up of 12 amino acids. Trimming left V 4 bases short and J 7 bases short, with 9 bases between. The CDR3 loop reads CASSRLRNTIYF. The CDR3 region has the DNA TGTGCCAGCAGCCGCCTCCGGAACACCATATATTTT.

J is TRBJ1-4 and V is TRBV2, with 7 bases fitting TRBD1. This CDR3 spans 12 amino acids. CDR1 and CDR2 (germline): SNHLY, FYNNEI. Germline trimming cut 4 bases from V and 10 bases from J; bases unmatched to any gene: 3. The chain's CDR3 is CASSGQGVKLFF. Here the CDR3 DNA reads TGTGCCAGCAGTGGACAGGGAGTAAAACTGTTTTTT.

The chain carries TRBV4-2 and TRBJ2-1, with TRBD2 matching over 8 bases. Unmatched junction bases numbered 5, after V lost 0 bases and J lost 1 base. CDR1 LGHNA and CDR2 YNFKEQ come from the germline V gene. CDR3 length equals 17 residues. Written as DNA, the CDR3 is TGTGCCAGCAGCCAAGAGCATGGCGGGGGGTCCTACAATGAGCAGTTCTTC. It codes for CASSQEHGGGSYNEQFF.

J is TRBJ2-7 and V is TRBV28, with a possible D match to TRBD2 (6 bases). The germline V and J ends were trimmed by 5 bases and 0 bases, with 17 bases remaining between them. Germline values: CDR1 MDHEN, CDR2 SYDVKM. The CDR3 is 16 residues long. The CDR3 protein is CASSLELAMSSYEQYF. In nucleotides, the CDR3 is TGTGCCAGCAGTCTCGAACTAGCTATGAGCTCCTACGAGCAGTACTTC.

This clone was seen just once. This chain uses TRBV5-4 with TRBJ1-3, with D uncertain. The CDR3 contains 13 residues. The germline V gene has CDR1 SGHNT and CDR2 YYREEE (reference sequence). V was shortened by 3 bases and J by 2 bases, with 6 bases between the two germline ends. In DNA, the CDR3 is TGTGCCAGCAGCTGGAGCGCTGGAAACACCATATATTTT. Protein: CASSWSAGNTIYF.

This clone was observed once. The J gene is TRBJ1-4, the V gene TRBV2, with 9 bases identical to TRBD1. V was pared by 3 bases and J by 8 bases, with 7 bases of the junction left unmatched. The germline V gene encodes CDR1 SNHLY and CDR2 FYNNEI. The CDR3 runs 15 residues. The CDR3 bases are TGTGCCAGCAGTGATTACGGGACAGGGCAGGAAAAACTGTTTTTT. Its translation: CASSDYGTGQEKLFF.

The V call is TRBV10-2, the J call TRBJ2-1, with D perhaps TRBD2 (5 bases). The V end was cut by 9 bases, the J end by 2 bases, with 11 bases between. CDR3 size: 13 residues. Germline V CDR1 and CDR2: WSHSY, SAAADI. The chain's CDR3 is CASLSGTYNEQFF. The DNA for the CDR3 is TGCGCCAGTCTAAGCGGTACCTACAATGAGCAGTTCTTC.

As concerns this clone: The junction does not match germline at one end; this may be a read error. The rearrangement links TRBV10-2 to TRBJ2-7; 7 positions agree with TRBD2. Germline V lookup: CDR1 WSHSY, CDR2 SAAADI. This CDR3 is built from 15 residues. The DNA for the CDR3 is TGCGCCAGCAGGGTCGGGACTACCAGCTCCTGCGAGCAGTACTTC. Protein product: CASRVGTTSSCEQYF.

Only a few counts were recorded for this clone. The genes are TRBV10-1 and TRBJ1-2, with 10 positions matching TRBD1. This CDR3 region has 17 residues. V shed 2 bases, J shed 4 bases, and the junction held 10 bases outside the gene matches. Germline lookup yields CDR1 WNHNN and CDR2 SYGVQD (reference sequence). The CDR3 sequence is CASSEPETGGAFYGYTF. CDR3 DNA: TGCGCCAGCAGTGAGCCCGAGACAGGGGGCGCTTTCTATGGCTACACCTTC.

This chain connects TRBV27 to TRBJ1-4; the D gene is possibly TRBD1 (5 bases). V shed 6 bases and J shed 12 bases, with 11 bases lying between them. The germline gives CDR1 MNHEY, CDR2 SMNVEV (reference sequence). The CDR3 extends over 11 amino acids. The CDR3 DNA is TGTGCCAGCAGGGAGGGACTCGAACTGTTTTTT. As protein: CASREGLELFF.

V is TRBV28 and J is TRBJ1-2, with D perhaps matching TRBD1 (6 bases). The CDR3 is made up of 14 amino acids. The germline V gene encodes CDR1 MDHEN and CDR2 SYDVKM. Between the trimmed V and J ends, which lost 3 bases and 3 bases, there was a span of 11 bases. CDR3 protein: CASSLPGVYYGYTF. The CDR3 DNA sequence: TGTGCCAGCAGTTTGCCAGGGGTTTACTATGGCTACACCTTC.

The rearrangement links TRBV7-9 to TRBJ2-1, with 12 bases lining up with TRBD1. Germline loops: CDR1 SEHNR, CDR2 FQNEAQ (reference sequence). V dropped 2 bases and J dropped 8; count of bases not matched to a gene: 4. This CDR3 has 15 amino acids. CDR3 in amino acids: CASSLPGQGADEQFF. The CDR3 bases are TGTGCCAGCAGCTTACCGGGACAGGGGGCTGATGAGCAGTTCTTC. Full variable domain (rest looked up from reference TRBV7-9 and TRBJ2-1): DTGVSQNPRHKITKRGQNVTFRCDPISEHNRLYWYRQTLGQGPEFLTYFQNEAQLEKSRLLSDRFSAERPKGSFSTLEIQRTEQGDSAMYLCASSLPGQGADEQFFGPGTRLTVL.

This chain uses TRBV28 with TRBJ1-6; D gene unclear. The V gene's germline CDR1 is MDHEN and CDR2 SYDVKM. The CDR3 runs 15 residues. Trimming pared 3 bases from V and 7 bases from J, leaving 13 bases between. The CDR3 nucleotides read TGTGCCAGCAGTTTTCGCCTGAAGGAGAATTCACCCCTCCACTTT. Its protein product is CASSFRLKENSPLHF.

The chain couples TRBV7-9 to TRBJ1-1, with unresolved D. V shed 5 bases and J shed 0 bases, with 13 bases lying between them. Germline V lookup: CDR1 SEHNR, CDR2 FQNEAQ (reference sequence). The length of the CDR3 is 15 residues. The CDR3 sequence: CASSPKERLNTEAFF. Written as DNA, the CDR3 is TGTGCCAGCAGCCCAAAGGAGAGACTGAACACTGAAGCTTTCTTT.

This clone was found a few times. The V gene is TRBV6-5, the J gene TRBJ1-4; D unresolved. Germline-derived CDR1 and CDR2 are MNHEY and SVGAGI. V lost 0 bases and J lost 5, with 4 bases in between. The CDR3 contains 13 residues. The CDR3 region has the DNA TGTGCCAGCAGTTACTCCCAGAATGAAAAACTGTTTTTT. Its translation is CASSYSQNEKLFF.

J is TRBJ2-3 and V is TRBV7-9, with D tentatively TRBD2 (7 bases). This CDR3 region has 17 residues. Germline lookup yields CDR1 SEHNR and CDR2 FQNEAQ (reference sequence). V was cut by 1 base and J by 2 bases, with 16 bases left in between. For the CDR3, the DNA is TGTGCCAGCAGCTTAGGGGACCGCGGGGGCTTCACAGATACGCAGTATTTT. This sequence encodes CASSLGDRGGFTDTQYF.

This clone was detected only once. The chain joins TRBV18 to TRBJ2-3; D possibly corresponds to TRBD2 (6 bases). Per germline, CDR1 KGHSH and CDR2 LQKENI. The V end lost 1 base, the J end lost 2 bases, and 7 bases lay between the germline ends. The CDR3 loop spans 14 amino acids. CDR3 loop: CASSPRTTTDTQYF. CDR3 DNA sequence: TGTGCCAGCTCACCACGGACTACCACAGATACGCAGTATTTT. The complete variable domain, with remaining parts taken from reference TRBV18 and TRBJ2-3, reads NAGVMQNPRHLVRRRGQEARLRCSPMKGHSHVYWYRQLPEEGLKFMVYLQKENIIDESGMPKERFSAEFPKEGPSILRIQQVVRGDSAAYFCASSPRTTTDTQYFGPGTRLTVL.